A single sample is the source of the 3 T cell receptor beta chains below, sequenced in a study of T cell responses to AZD1222 COVID-19 vaccine. Sequencing used immunoSEQ multiplex PCR; TCRdb keeps in-frame clones, though not all of them. Here the sample spans 100,000 to 150,000 clones, 70% to 90% being singletons. The material was peripheral blood, obtained on day 0 of AZD1222 vaccination. These receptors all stem from an adult in good health.

V gene TRBV19 combines with J gene TRBJ2-7, with TRBD2 as a possible D gene (5 bases). Germline-derived CDR1 and CDR2 are LNHDA and SQIVND (reference sequence). The ends were cut back, 5 bases at V and 9 bases at J, with 14 bases in the middle. The CDR3 is made up of 12 amino acids. The CDR3 DNA sequence: TGTGCCAGTAGTGTAAAGGGTGGAGGGCAGTACTTC. As protein: CASSVKGGGQYF.

DNA for the CDR3: TGCGCCAGCAGCCCGACCCAGTTCTATGGCTACACCTTC. It specifies CASSPTQFYGYTF. The V gene is TRBV5-1, the J gene TRBJ1-2, with D unresolved. This CDR3 is 13 amino acids long. With 4 bases removed from V and 4 bases from J, the gap between germline ends came to 11 bases. Germline V gene data show CDR1 as SGHRS and CDR2 as YFSETQ.

The chain links TRBV15 to TRBJ2-1; TRBD2 agrees at 10 bases. V was pared by 3 bases and J by 5 bases, with 7 bases of the junction left unmatched. CDR3 length: 16 amino acids. The V gene's germline CDR1 is LNHNV and CDR2 YYDKDF (reference sequence). CDR3 residues: CATSRATSGANNEQFF. The CDR3 nucleotides read TGTGCCACCAGCAGGGCCACTAGCGGGGCGAACAATGAGCAGTTCTTC.